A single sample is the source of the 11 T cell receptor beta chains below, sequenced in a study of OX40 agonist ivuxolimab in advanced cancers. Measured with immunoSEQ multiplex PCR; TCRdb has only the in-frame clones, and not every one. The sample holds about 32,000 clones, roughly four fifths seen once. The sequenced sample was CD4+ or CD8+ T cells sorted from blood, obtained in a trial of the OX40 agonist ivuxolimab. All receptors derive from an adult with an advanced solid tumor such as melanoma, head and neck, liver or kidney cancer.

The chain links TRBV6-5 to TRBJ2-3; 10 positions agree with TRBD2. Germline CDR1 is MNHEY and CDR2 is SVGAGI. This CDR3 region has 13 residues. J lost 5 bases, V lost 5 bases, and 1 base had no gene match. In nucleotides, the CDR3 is TGTGCCAGCAGTAGACTAGCGGGAGATACGCAGTATTTT. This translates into CASSRLAGDTQYF.

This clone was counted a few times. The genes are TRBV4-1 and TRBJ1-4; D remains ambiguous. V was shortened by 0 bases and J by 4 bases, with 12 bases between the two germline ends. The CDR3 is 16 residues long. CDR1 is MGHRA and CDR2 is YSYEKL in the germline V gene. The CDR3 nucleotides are TGCGCCAGCAGCCAAGATCCCCTAACGTTTAATGAAAAACTGTTTTTT. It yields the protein CASSQDPLTFNEKLFF.

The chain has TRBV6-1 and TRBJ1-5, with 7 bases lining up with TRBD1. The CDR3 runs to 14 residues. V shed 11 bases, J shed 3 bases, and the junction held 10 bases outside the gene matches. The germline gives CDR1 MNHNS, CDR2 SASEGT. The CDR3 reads CASSQGGNNQPQHF. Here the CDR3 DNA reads TGTGCCTCTAGTCAGGGGGGAAACAATCAGCCCCAGCATTTT.

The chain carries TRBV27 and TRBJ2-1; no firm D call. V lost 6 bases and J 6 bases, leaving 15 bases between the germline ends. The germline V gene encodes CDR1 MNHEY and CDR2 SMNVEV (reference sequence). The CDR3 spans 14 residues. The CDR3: CASRNTPPSNEQFF. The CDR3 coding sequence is TGTGCCAGCAGGAACACACCCCCAAGCAATGAGCAGTTCTTC.

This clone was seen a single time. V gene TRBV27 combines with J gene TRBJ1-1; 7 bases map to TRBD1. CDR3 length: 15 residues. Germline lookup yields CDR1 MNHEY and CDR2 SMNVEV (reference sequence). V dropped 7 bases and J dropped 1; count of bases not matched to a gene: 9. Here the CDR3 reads CASTFSGTANTEAFF. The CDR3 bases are TGTGCCAGCACATTTTCCGGGACAGCGAACACTGAAGCTTTCTTT.

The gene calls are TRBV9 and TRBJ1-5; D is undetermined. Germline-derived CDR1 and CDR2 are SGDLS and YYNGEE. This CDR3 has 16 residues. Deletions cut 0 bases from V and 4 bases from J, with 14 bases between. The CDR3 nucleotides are TGTGCCAGCAGCGTAGGAGGTTCTGGAGAAAATCAGCCCCAGCATTTT. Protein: CASSVGGSGENQPQHF.

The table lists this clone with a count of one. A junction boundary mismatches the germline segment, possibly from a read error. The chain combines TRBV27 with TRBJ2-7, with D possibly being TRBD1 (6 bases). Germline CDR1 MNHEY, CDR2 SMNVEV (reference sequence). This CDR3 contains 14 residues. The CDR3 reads CASSEQGNHYAQYF. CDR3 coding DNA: TGTGCCAGCAGTGAACAGGGAAACCACTACGCGCAGTACTTC.

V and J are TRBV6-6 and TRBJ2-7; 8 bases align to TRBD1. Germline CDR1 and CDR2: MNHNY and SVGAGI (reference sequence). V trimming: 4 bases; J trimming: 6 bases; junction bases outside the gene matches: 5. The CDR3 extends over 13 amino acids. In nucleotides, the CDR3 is TGTGCCAGCAGTTCCCAGGGGGCGGGCGAGCAGTACTTC. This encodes CASSSQGAGEQYF.

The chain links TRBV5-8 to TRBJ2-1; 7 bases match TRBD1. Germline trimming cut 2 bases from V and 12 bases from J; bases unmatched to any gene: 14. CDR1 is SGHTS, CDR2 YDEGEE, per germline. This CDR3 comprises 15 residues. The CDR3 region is CASSFEGQPHRGQFF. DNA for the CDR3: TGTGCCAGCAGCTTCGAGGGACAGCCTCACCGTGGGCAGTTCTTC.

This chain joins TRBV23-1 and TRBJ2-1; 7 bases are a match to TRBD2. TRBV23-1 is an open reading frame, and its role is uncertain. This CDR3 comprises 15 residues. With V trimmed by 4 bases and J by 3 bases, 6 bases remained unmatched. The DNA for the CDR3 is TGCGCCAGCAGTCGGGAGGCTAGCGGCTACAATGAGCAGTTCTTC. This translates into CASSREASGYNEQFF.

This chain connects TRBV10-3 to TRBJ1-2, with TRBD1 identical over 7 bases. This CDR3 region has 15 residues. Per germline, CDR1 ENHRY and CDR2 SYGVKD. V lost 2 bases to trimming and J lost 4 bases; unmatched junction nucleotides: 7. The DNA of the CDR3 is TGTGCCATCAGTGAGGAAGCAGGGGGTCCCTATGGCTACACCTTC. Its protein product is CAISEEAGGPYGYTF.